One and the same sample provided the 5 T cell receptor beta chains below, sequenced in a study of molecular identifiers for immune sequencing clone quantification. TCRdb processed the PCR reads anew with MiXCR; each CDR3 protein has one entry. The profile covers tens of thousands of distinct CDR3 sequences, with around 33% appearing a single time and 3.5% to 4% taken by the ten largest. The sample comprised naive CD8+ T cells from blood, with Jurkat cell RNA spiked in. Subset described: FACS-sorted CD8+CD4-CCR7+CD45RA+ naive T cells. The receptor source for this set is a human donor in good health. Some libraries in this study had Jurkat cell RNA spiked in.

Concerning this clonotype itself: This clone may be a read error of a much larger clone one base away. This chain joins TRBV12-3 or TRBV12-4 and TRBJ2-3; D may be TRBD2 (6 bases). V lost 3 bases and J lost 4, with 11 bases in between. CDR3 length equals 14 residues. The CDR3 region has the DNA TGTGCCAGCAGTTTCTTAGCGGACGCAGATACGCAGTATTTT. This gives the protein CASSFLADADTQYF.

This chain connects TRBV6-5 to TRBJ2-4; possible D gene TRBD1, 5 bases. The CDR3 extends over 15 amino acids. Trimming left V 6 bases short and J 5 bases short, with 17 bases between. Germline CDR1 is MNHEY and CDR2 is SVGAGI. Here the CDR3 DNA reads TGTGCCAGCAGCATTGGGGCTTTGACCGAAAACATTCAGTACTTC. Translated, it gives CASSIGALTENIQYF.

In its sample, this clonotype was seen a few times. The V and J genes are TRBV7-9 and TRBJ2-1; 12 nucleotides align to TRBD2. J was trimmed by 6 bases and V by 5 bases; bases with no gene match: 8. Germline V gives CDR1 SEHNR, CDR2 FQNEAQ (reference sequence). The CDR3 has 16 residues. This CDR3 is CASSTSSGRAFNEQFF. CDR3 in DNA: TGTGCCAGCAGCACTTCTAGCGGGAGGGCCTTCAATGAGCAGTTCTTC.

V gene TRBV19 combines with J gene TRBJ2-7; TRBD1 matches at 7 bases. The CDR3 totals 13 residues. J was trimmed by 3 bases and V by 5 bases; bases with no gene match: 4. Looked up from germline, CDR1 is LNHDA and CDR2 is SQIVND (reference sequence). CDR3 nucleotide sequence: TGTGCCAGTAGTGAGGGACAGAGCTACGAGCAGTACTTC. Translation gives CASSEGQSYEQYF.

This CDR3 is CASSFEFQETQYF. For the CDR3, the DNA is TGTGCCAGCAGTTTCGAGTTCCAAGAGACCCAGTACTTC. This sequence joins TRBV6-2 or TRBV6-3 and TRBJ2-5; no clear D gene. CDR3 length: 13 amino acids. The germline V gene has CDR1 MNHEY and CDR2 SVGEGT. The V and J ends lost 4 bases and 1 base respectively, with 7 bases between them.